These 11 T cell receptor beta chains originate from one sample sequenced in a study of OX40 agonist ivuxolimab in advanced cancers. The table came from immunoSEQ multiplex PCR; TCRdb's copy has only in-frame clones and leaves some out. The table has about 88,000 clones, about 86% seen once. The material was CD4+ or CD8+ T cells sorted from blood, obtained in a trial of the OX40 agonist ivuxolimab. These receptors came from an adult with an advanced solid tumor such as melanoma, head and neck, liver or kidney cancer.

The rearrangement uses TRBV4-1 and TRBJ2-7, with D perhaps given as TRBD1 or TRBD2 (5 bases each). This CDR3 is built from 17 residues. Deletions cut 1 base from V and 4 bases from J, with 20 bases between. Germline CDR1 and CDR2: MGHRA and YSYEKL. CDR3 region: CASSQVPLPGPGYEQYF. The CDR3 region has the DNA TGCGCCAGCAGCCAAGTCCCGCTCCCGGGACCAGGGTACGAGCAGTACTTC.

The gene calls are TRBV6-5 and TRBJ2-5; D remains ambiguous. CDR1 and CDR2 (germline): MNHEY, SVGAGI. This CDR3 has 13 amino acids. Trimming removed 2 bases from V and 5 bases from J, with 9 bases in between. The CDR3 DNA reads as TGTGCCAGCAGTTACGTGGATGGGGAGACCCAGTACTTC. Amino acids: CASSYVDGETQYF.

This clone showed up just once. CDR3 DNA: TGCGCCAGCATTACGGGGCGCGGGAAACTGTTTTTT. Its protein product is CASITGRGKLFF. This chain links TRBV10-1 with TRBJ1-4, with D perhaps matching TRBD1 (5 bases). This CDR3 contains 12 residues. Germline V CDR1 and CDR2: WNHNN, SYGVQD (reference sequence). The V and J ends lost 7 bases and 11 bases respectively, with 14 bases between them.

Written as DNA, the CDR3 is TGTGCCAGCAGACGGTCCCGGGCGGGAGGAGAGGGGACCCAGTACTTC. This codes for CASRRSRAGGEGTQYF. This chain links TRBV2 with TRBJ2-5, with 8 bases that match TRBD2. The germline gives CDR1 SNHLY, CDR2 FYNNEI. This CDR3 contains 16 residues. The trim removed 6 bases at V and 7 bases at J, leaving 16 bases unmatched.

The gene calls are TRBV18 and TRBJ1-4; no clear D gene. The germline CDR1 and CDR2 sequences are KGHSH and LQKENI. Trimming stripped 3 bases from V and 4 bases from J, with 3 bases between. The length of the CDR3 is 12 residues. Written as DNA, the CDR3 is TGTGCCAGCTCACCTCTTAATGAAAAACTGTTTTTT. This codes for CASSPLNEKLFF.

The chain carries TRBV2 and TRBJ1-5; a possible D gene is TRBD1 (6 bases). Germline assignment: CDR1 SNHLY and CDR2 FYNNEI. V lost 7 bases, J lost 7 bases, and 14 bases lay in between. The CDR3 length is 13 residues. As DNA, the CDR3 is TGTGCCAGCATGGGAGGGGGAGGACAGCCCCAGCATTTT. Translated, it gives CASMGGGGQPQHF.

V and J are TRBV6-4 and TRBJ1-1; no clear D gene. Germline CDR1 and CDR2: MRHNA and SNTAGT. The CDR3 spans 14 residues. V lost 2 bases and J 4 bases, leaving 11 bases between the germline ends. The CDR3: CASSDTGGSTEAFF. For the CDR3, the DNA is TGTGCCAGCAGTGACACGGGCGGGAGCACTGAAGCTTTCTTT.

As to this clone: Other DNA sequences of this sample code for an identical CDR3. This sequence joins TRBV30 and TRBJ2-5; D is ambiguous. The germline CDR1 and CDR2 sequences are GTSNPN and SVGIG (reference sequence). V gave up 0 bases and J gave up 5 bases, with 7 bases separating them. This CDR3 comprises 12 residues. The CDR3: CAWSVAGETQYF. The CDR3 coding sequence is TGTGCCTGGAGTGTAGCCGGGGAGACCCAGTACTTC.

The chain links TRBV5-1 to TRBJ2-7, with D possibly being TRBD1 or TRBD2 (5 bases each). The V end was cut by 0 bases, the J end by 3 bases, with 7 bases between. CDR1 SGHRS and CDR2 YFSETQ come from the germline V gene. This CDR3 comprises 13 residues. The chain's CDR3 is CASSLGGIYEQYF. In nucleotides, the CDR3 is TGCGCCAGCAGCTTGGGGGGGATCTACGAGCAGTACTTC.

This chain uses TRBV2 with TRBJ1-4; TRBD1 matches 12 bases. This CDR3 has 14 amino acids. V shed 6 bases and J 7 bases; nucleotides not matched to a gene: 3. Germline CDR1 reads SNHLY; CDR2 reads FYNNEI. Written as DNA, the CDR3 is TGTGCCAGCAGACGGGGACAGGGGGCTGAAAAACTGTTTTTT. As protein: CASRRGQGAEKLFF.

This chain links TRBV7-3 with TRBJ2-7; D is undetermined. Looked up from germline, CDR1 is SGHTA and CDR2 is FQGTGA. The CDR3 loop spans 15 amino acids. Trimming pared 2 bases from V and 6 bases from J, leaving 17 bases between. The DNA for the CDR3 is TGTGCCAGCAGCTTACAATCGTCCCTATTAAGCGAGCAGTACTTC. Residues: CASSLQSSLLSEQYF.